The text below deals with one T cell receptor beta chain. Antigen specificity is unknown. An end of the junction does not agree with germline; a read error may underlie this. This entry belongs to a study of Graves' ophthalmopathy and Graves' hyperthyroidism. As the template, RNA transcripts were used to amplify TCR beta CDR3 regions. First-round RT-PCR used HTBI primers; second-round multiplex PCR followed. TCRdb re-called the multiplex PCR reads through MiXCR, storing one row per CDR3 protein. The sample holds about 700,000 distinct CDR3 sequences, roughly two fifths seen once. Disease in donors with ophthalmopathy had moderate-to-severe activity, CAS ≥3, NOSPECS ≥4 and under 3 months' duration. If patients had other autoimmune diseases, uncontrolled infections, pregnancy or lactation, they were excluded. PBMCs were isolated by Ficoll-Paque density gradient centrifugation, using over 9.5 ml of fresh peripheral blood as the starting material.

The germline gives CDR1 SEHNR, CDR2 FQNEAQ (reference sequence). This CDR3 spans 17 amino acids. General study results and limits: The model predicted ophthalmopathy progression with 70.59% sensitivity and around 72% specificity.

The sample was peripheral blood. The source is an adult man with Graves' ophthalmopathy. The chain links TRBV7-9 to TRBJ2-2; D tentatively fits TRBD1 or TRBD2 (6 bases each). Here the CDR3 DNA reads TGCGCCAGCAGCCATTCGGGGGCTAGCGTCGGTGCCGGGGAGCTGTTTTTT. As protein: CASSHSGASVGAGELFF. Combining the CDR3 with reference TRBV7-9 and TRBJ2-2 gives the whole variable domain DTGVSQNPRHKITKRGQNVTFRCDPISEHNRLYWYRQTLGQGPEFLTYFQNEAQLEKSRLLSDRFSAERPKGSFSTLEIQRTEQGDSAMYLCASSHSGASVGAGELFFGEGSRLTVL.